The sequence of this TCR beta chain was determined in a study of T cell responses to AZD1222 COVID-19 vaccine. In the study overall: Pooling covered second doses at about 4 or about 12 weeks.

This clone was counted a few times. Its antigen is undetermined. CDR3 length equals 15 residues. The junction had 6 bases not matched to a gene; V was cut back by 5 bases and J by 2 bases. CDR1 and CDR2 from the germline V gene are MNHEY and SVGAGI. General study results and limits: Baseline antibody screening turned up just a handful of seropositive AZD1222 recipients.

The method was immunoSEQ multiplex PCR; TCRdb's version includes in-frame clones alone and lacks a portion of them. The table has some 130,000 clones, about nine tenths seen once. This TCR derives from an adult in good health. The source material was peripheral blood, sampled on day 0 of AZD1222 vaccination. This rearrangement joins TRBV6-5 to TRBJ1-5, with 7 positions matching TRBD1. CDR3 protein: CASSNRGGGNQPQHF. CDR3 sequence (DNA): TGTGCCAGCAGTAACAGGGGAGGTGGCAATCAGCCCCAGCATTTT.